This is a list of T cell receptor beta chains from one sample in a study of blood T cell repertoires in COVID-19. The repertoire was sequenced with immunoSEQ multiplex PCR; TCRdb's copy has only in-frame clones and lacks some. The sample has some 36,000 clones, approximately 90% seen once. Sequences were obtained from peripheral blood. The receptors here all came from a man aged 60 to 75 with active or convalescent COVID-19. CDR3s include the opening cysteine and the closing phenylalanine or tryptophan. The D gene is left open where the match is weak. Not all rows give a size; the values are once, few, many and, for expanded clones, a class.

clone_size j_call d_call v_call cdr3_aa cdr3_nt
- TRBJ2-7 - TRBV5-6 CASSPGPDRQYEQYF TGTGCCAGCAGCCCGGGCCCGGACAGACAGTACGAGCAGTACTTC
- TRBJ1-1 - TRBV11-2 CASSLDGDIAFF TGTGCCAGCAGCTTAGATGGGGACATCGCTTTCTTT
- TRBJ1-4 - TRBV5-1 CASSLAQGNEKLFF TGCGCCAGCAGCTTGGCCCAGGGGAATGAAAAACTGTTTTTT
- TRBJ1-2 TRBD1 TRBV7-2 CASSLEAGGLSKIYGYTF TGTGCCAGCAGCTTAGAGGCAGGGGGCCTCTCTAAGATCTATGGCTACACCTTC
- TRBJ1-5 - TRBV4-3 CASSQDLLGAGNQPQHF TGCGCCAGCAGCCAAGATTTGCTGGGTGCGGGCAATCAGCCCCAGCATTTT
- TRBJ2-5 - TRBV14 CASSQRREGETQYF TGTGCCAGCAGCCAACGCAGGGAAGGAGAGACCCAGTACTTC
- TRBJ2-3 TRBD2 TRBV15 CATSRDQTRGTSGRDTQYF TGTGCCACCAGCAGAGATCAGACCCGGGGGACTAGCGGGAGGGATACGCAGTATTTT
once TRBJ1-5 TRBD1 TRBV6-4 CASTLGQGAVNQPQHF TGTGCCAGCACTCTTGGACAGGGGGCTGTCAATCAGCCCCAGCATTTT
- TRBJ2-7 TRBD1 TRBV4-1 CASSFTGTGYEQYF TGCGCCAGCAGCTTCACCGGGACAGGCTACGAGCAGTACTTC
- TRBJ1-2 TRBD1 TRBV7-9 CASSHQGGQGAGYTF TGTGCCAGCAGTCACCAGGGCGGACAGGGGGCTGGCTACACCTTC
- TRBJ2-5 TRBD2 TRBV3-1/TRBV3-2 CASSLGAGGQGTQYF TGTGCCAGCAGTCTCGGTGCGGGGGGCCAAGGGACCCAGTACTTC
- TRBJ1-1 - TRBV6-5 CASIPTPRRVEAFF TGTGCCAGCATTCCGACCCCCCGGCGGGTTGAAGCTTTCTTT
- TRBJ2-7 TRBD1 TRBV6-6 CASSWTGDSYEQYF TGTGCCAGCAGCTGGACAGGTGACTCCTACGAGCAGTACTTC
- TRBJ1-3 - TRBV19 CASRTGGSGNTIYF TGTGCCAGTAGGACCGGAGGCTCTGGAAACACCATATATTTT
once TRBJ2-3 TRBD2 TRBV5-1 CASSRGGAETDTQYF TGCGCCAGCAGTCGCGGGGGGGCCGAGACAGATACGCAGTATTTT
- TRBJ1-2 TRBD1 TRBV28 CASSTWTGANYGYTF TGTGCCAGCAGTACCTGGACAGGGGCTAACTATGGCTACACCTTC
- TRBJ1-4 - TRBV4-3 CASSQDTGRHEKLFF TGCGCCAGCAGCCAAGACACAGGGCGACATGAAAAACTGTTTTTT
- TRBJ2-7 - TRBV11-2 CASSLAPSAEQYF TGTGCCAGCAGCTTAGCCCCCAGCGCCGAGCAGTACTTC
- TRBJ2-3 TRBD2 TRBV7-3 CASSFGQRGASTDTQYF TGTGCCAGCAGCTTCGGGCAGCGGGGTGCTAGCACAGATACGCAGTATTTT
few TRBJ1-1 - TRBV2 CASGTLRRNTEAFF TGTGCCAGCGGTACCCTTCGGAGGAACACTGAAGCTTTCTTT